These 6 T cell receptor beta chains were all obtained from the same sample, sequenced in a study of monozygotic twins with inflammatory bowel disease. TCRdb re-called the 5' RACE reads, yielding one record per CDR3 amino acid sequence without DNA. The listing contains roughly 160,000 distinct CDR3 sequences. Sequences were obtained from blood. Receptors were obtained from a human donor with ulcerative colitis or Crohn's disease, or a healthy co-twin of an affected twin (not recorded which).

The rearrangement joins TRBV12-3 or TRBV12-4 to TRBJ2-2; TCRdb's assignment of TRBD2 cannot be checked, as there is no DNA. This CDR3 comprises 15 residues. CDR3 amino acids: CASSLGASGSGELFF.

This chain links TRBV3-1 with TRBJ2-7; TCRdb picks TRBD1, but there is no DNA to check that call. Germline loops: CDR1 LGHDT, CDR2 YNNKEL (reference sequence). CDR3 length equals 15 residues. CDR3 sequence reads: CASSPQGASSYEQYF.

This sequence joins TRBV7-9 and TRBJ2-7. Germline loops: CDR1 SEHNR, CDR2 FQNEAQ (reference sequence). This CDR3 is built from 13 residues. CDR3: CASSLALDYEQYF.

The gene calls are TRBV5-5 and TRBJ2-3; as DNA is missing, the TRBD2 call by TCRdb cannot be tested. The V gene's germline CDR1 is SGHKS and CDR2 YYEKEE (reference sequence). This CDR3 contains 14 residues. CDR3 residues: CASRGWRGADTQYF.

V usage is TRBV28 and J usage is TRBJ1-1; TCRdb picks TRBD1, but there is no DNA to check that call. The CDR3 spans 14 residues. CDR1 and CDR2 (germline): MDHEN, SYDVKM. The CDR3 spells CASNRGPMNTEAFF.

This rearrangement joins TRBV3-1 to TRBJ2-5; TCRdb's D call, TRBD2, is unchecked because there is no DNA. CDR3 length equals 13 residues. From germline, CDR1 is LGHDT and CDR2 YNNKEL (reference sequence). This CDR3 reads CASSPRTMETQYF.